The 28 T cell receptor beta chains below were found in one sample sequenced in a study of response to subunit inactivated influenza vaccine. TCRdb re-analysed the RT-PCR reads in MiXCR, keeping a single row per CDR3 protein. The repertoire includes about 830,000 distinct CDR3 sequences, 18% of them detected once, and about a tenth sits in the top ten. The starting material was PBMCs from blood, obtained 5 to 6 days after vaccination. Receptors were obtained from a man aged 45 to 65 who received an inactivated influenza vaccine.

This clonotype was counted between two and nine times. The rearrangement uses TRBV28 and TRBJ1-5, with D maybe TRBD1 (6 bases). V was shortened by 11 bases and J by 7 bases, with 15 bases between the two germline ends. The CDR3 totals 12 residues. Germline CDR1 and CDR2: MDHEN and SYDVKM. The CDR3 spells CAAQGLWQPQHF. The CDR3 DNA follows: TGTGCCGCACAGGGTCTGTGGCAGCCCCAGCATTTT. The full variable domain, in which reference TRBV28 and TRBJ1-5 provide the parts outside the CDR3, is DVKVTQSSRYLVKRTGEKVFLECVQDMDHENMFWYRQDPGLGLRLIYFSYDVKMKEKGDIPEGYSVSREKKERFSLILESASTNQTSMYLCAAQGLWQPQHFGDGTRLSIL.

V is TRBV27 and J is TRBJ1-5; D gene ambiguous. With 4 bases removed from V and 1 base from J, the gap between germline ends came to 8 bases. The CDR3 loop spans 14 amino acids. From germline, CDR1 is MNHEY and CDR2 SMNVEV (reference sequence). The CDR3 protein is CASSWAGSNQPQHF. DNA of the CDR3: TGTGCCAGCAGTTGGGCGGGGAGCAATCAGCCCCAGCATTTT.

This clonotype appeared a few times. This sequence joins TRBV4-3 and TRBJ2-3; D not certain. This CDR3 region has 15 residues. Trimming took 3 bases from V and 0 from J, leaving 10 bases between them. The germline V gene has CDR1 LGHNA and CDR2 YSLEER. The CDR3: CASSQFMSSTDTQYF. CDR3 nucleotide sequence: TGCGCCAGCAGCCAGTTTATGTCTAGCACAGATACGCAGTATTTT.

This clonotype was found a few times. This rearrangement joins TRBV12-3 or TRBV12-4 to TRBJ2-7; D is perhaps TRBD2 (6 bases). This CDR3 contains 15 residues. V gave up 1 base and J gave up 2 bases, with 12 bases separating them. The DNA of the CDR3 is TGTGCCAGCAGTTTAGACGGGGGATTCACCTACGAGCAGTACTTC. Protein: CASSLDGGFTYEQYF.

This clonotype was counted between two and nine times. This rearrangement joins TRBV28 to TRBJ2-7; 12 positions agree with TRBD2. Unmatched junction bases numbered 6, after V lost 6 bases and J lost 3 bases. Germline CDR1 and CDR2: MDHEN and SYDVKM. The CDR3 sequence is 15 residues long. The CDR3 loop reads CASRHGLAGNYEQYF. For the CDR3, the DNA is TGTGCCAGCAGGCATGGACTAGCGGGAAACTACGAGCAGTACTTC.

The chain links TRBV29-1 to TRBJ2-2; no reliable D call. Germline assignment: CDR1 SQVTM and CDR2 ANQGSEA. The CDR3 has 13 amino acids. Trimming removed 4 bases at V and 3 bases at J, with 9 bases between. CDR3 in amino acids: CSVGLQYTGELFF. CDR3 bases: TGCAGCGTTGGTCTACAGTACACCGGGGAGCTGTTTTTT.

This chain connects TRBV29-1 to TRBJ2-4, with no clear D. The germline CDR1 and CDR2 sequences are SQVTM and ANQGSEA. The CDR3 length is 13 residues. The V and J ends lost 6 bases and 2 bases respectively, with 11 bases between them. CDR3 region: CSVRLPSKNIQYF. In DNA, the CDR3 is TGCAGCGTCCGTCTTCCGTCCAAAAACATTCAGTACTTC. Variable domain in full (rest from reference TRBV29-1 and TRBJ2-4): SAVISQKPSRDICQRGTSLTIQCQVDSQVTMMFWYRQQPGQSLTLIATANQGSEATYESGFVIDKFPISRPNLTFSTLTVSNMSPEDSSIYLCSVRLPSKNIQYFGAGTRLSVL.

This clonotype has just a few counts. This chain links TRBV20-1 with TRBJ2-5, with D perhaps being TRBD1 or TRBD2 (5 bases each). There are 16 residues in the CDR3. The germline gives CDR1 DFQATT, CDR2 SNEGSKA (reference sequence). Trimming removed 0 bases at V and 4 bases at J, with 18 bases between. The CDR3 DNA is TGCAGTGCTAGAGACCCGGGACCGATGAAAGGAGAGACCCAGTACTTC. Translated: CSARDPGPMKGETQYF.

This clonotype was found a few times. V and J are TRBV5-1 and TRBJ1-1, with D perhaps TRBD1 (6 bases). Trimming removed 2 bases from V and 4 bases from J, with 12 bases in between. This CDR3 is built from 14 residues. Germline V CDR1 and CDR2: SGHRS, YFSETQ. Written as DNA, the CDR3 is TGCGCCAGCAGCTTTGGGGGCATTCTCACTGAAGCTTTCTTT. It yields the protein CASSFGGILTEAFF.

This clonotype was recorded many times. V usage is TRBV5-1 and J usage is TRBJ2-6, with 9 positions matching TRBD1. Germline CDR1 and CDR2: SGHRS and YFSETQ. V gave up 4 bases and J gave up 3 bases; unmatched junction bases: 5. The length of the CDR3 is 16 residues. The CDR3 bases are TGCGCCAGCAGCCTACAGGGGGCAGATGGGGCCAACGTCCTGACTTTC. It codes for CASSLQGADGANVLTF.

The CDR3 sequence is CSAITWDGQEQYF. The CDR3 bases are TGCAGTGCAATCACATGGGACGGGCAGGAGCAGTACTTC. V and J are TRBV20-1 and TRBJ2-7; D may match TRBD1 or TRBD2 (5 bases each). Deletions cut 6 bases from V and 7 bases from J, with 19 bases between. Germline V gene sequence: CDR1 DFQATT, CDR2 SNEGSKA (reference sequence). The CDR3 contains 13 residues.

The rearrangement joins TRBV5-5 to TRBJ1-1, with D perhaps matching TRBD1 (6 bases). Trimming removed 3 bases at V and 2 bases at J, with 8 bases between. There are 13 residues in the CDR3. Germline values: CDR1 SGHKS, CDR2 YYEKEE (reference sequence). This CDR3 is CASSWDINTEAFF. CDR3 coding DNA: TGTGCCAGCAGCTGGGACATCAACACTGAAGCTTTCTTT.

The gene calls are TRBV20-1 and TRBJ1-5; TRBD1 matches 8 bases. The CDR3 extends over 14 amino acids. J was trimmed by 0 bases and V by 6 bases; bases with no gene match: 4. Looked up from germline, CDR1 is DFQATT and CDR2 is SNEGSKA (reference sequence). The DNA of the CDR3 is TGCAGTGCCGATGACAGGGGTAGCAATCAGCCCCAGCATTTT. As protein: CSADDRGSNQPQHF.

The chain is built from TRBV7-2 and TRBJ2-7; D is undetermined. The CDR3 is 16 residues long. Germline assignment: CDR1 SGHTA and CDR2 FQGNSA. Trimming took off 5 bases at V and 2 bases at J, with 19 bases between the two ends. Written as DNA, the CDR3 is TGTGCCAGCAGCCGGGCCAAAAACCTCCTCCCCTACGAGCAGTACTTC. Residues: CASSRAKNLLPYEQYF. The whole variable domain, filled in from reference TRBV7-2 and TRBJ2-7, reads GAGVSQSPSNKVTEKGKDVELRCDPISGHTALYWYRQSLGQGLEFLIYFQGNSAPDKSGLPSDRFSAERTGGSVSTLTIQRTQQEDSAVYLCASSRAKNLLPYEQYFGPGTRLTVT.

This clonotype was found a few times. The chain employs TRBV20-1 and TRBJ1-1; 10 bases are shared with TRBD1. The CDR3 spans 12 residues. Germline CDR1 DFQATT, CDR2 SNEGSKA (reference sequence). J gave up 6 bases and V 5 bases, and 3 bases lay outside the gene matches. CDR3 coding DNA: TGCAGTGCTCCCGGACAGGGGGCTGAAGCTTTCTTT. This encodes CSAPGQGAEAFF.

The genes are TRBV15 and TRBJ2-7; perhaps D is TRBD1 or TRBD2 (5 bases each). The CDR3 runs 14 residues. Germline CDR1 and CDR2: LNHNV and YYDKDF (reference sequence). The V end was cut by 4 bases, the J end by 3 bases, with 13 bases between. The CDR3: CATSTRDLHYEQYF. Written as DNA, the CDR3 is TGTGCCACCAGCACCCGGGACCTCCACTACGAGCAGTACTTC.

The rearrangement links TRBV12-3 or TRBV12-4 to TRBJ2-5; D possibly corresponds to TRBD1 (5 bases). Trimming left V 6 bases short and J 5 bases short, with 13 bases between. The CDR3 has 13 amino acids. CDR3 region: CASSPTKGETQYF. The CDR3 DNA sequence: TGTGCCAGCAGCCCAACAAAGGGGGAGACCCAGTACTTC.

This clonotype was seen just once. This chain joins TRBV11-2 and TRBJ2-1; maybe TRBD2 (6 bases). Germline values: CDR1 SGHAT, CDR2 FQNNGV. The V and J ends lost 4 bases and 1 base respectively, with 17 bases between them. The CDR3 loop spans 17 amino acids. CDR3 in amino acids: CASSYGLWGVSYNEQFF. CDR3 nucleotides: TGTGCCAGCAGCTATGGGCTTTGGGGGGTTTCCTACAATGAGCAGTTCTTC.

At least ten counts were recorded for this clonotype. The chain carries TRBV10-3 and TRBJ2-4; D might be TRBD2 (6 bases). Germline loops: CDR1 ENHRY, CDR2 SYGVKD. This CDR3 comprises 19 residues. V lost 2 bases and J 3 bases, leaving 23 bases between the germline ends. CDR3 nucleotides: TGTGCCATCAGTGAGCAGGGCGCTCTAGCGAGTGGTGTCAAAAACATTCAGTACTTC. Protein sequence: CAISEQGALASGVKNIQYF.

This clonotype was seen a handful of times. CDR3 in amino acids: CASSFYPRQGSSYEQYF. The CDR3, as DNA: TGTGCCAGCAGTTTTTACCCCAGACAGGGGAGCTCCTACGAGCAGTACTTC. This rearrangement joins TRBV12-3 or TRBV12-4 to TRBJ2-7, with 8 bases that match TRBD1. Trimming at V came to 3 bases and at J to 0 bases, leaving 10 bases not matched to a gene. CDR3 length equals 17 residues.

This clonotype was seen a handful of times. This chain connects TRBV5-1 to TRBJ1-1; D uncertain. CDR1 is SGHRS, CDR2 YFSETQ, per germline. Between the trimmed V and J ends, which lost 1 base and 4 bases, there was a span of 14 bases. This CDR3 spans 15 amino acids. In DNA, the CDR3 is TGCGCCAGCAGCTTGCTCTCTGTGGCTGGCACTGAAGCTTTCTTT. This codes for CASSLLSVAGTEAFF.

This clonotype was picked up many times. This sequence joins TRBV29-1 and TRBJ2-2; 11 bases are a match to TRBD2. This CDR3 contains 16 residues. The V gene end was trimmed by 1 base and the J gene end by 0 bases; junction bases not matched to a gene: 1. CDR1 and CDR2 (germline): SQVTM, ANQGSEA. The CDR3 is CSVEGLAGSNTGELFF. CDR3 bases: TGCAGCGTTGAAGGACTAGCGGGGTCGAACACCGGGGAGCTGTTTTTT.

The chain recombines TRBV30 with TRBJ1-5, with TRBD1 as a possible D gene (6 bases). Looked up from germline, CDR1 is GTSNPN and CDR2 is SVGIG (reference sequence). The CDR3 has 15 residues. With 3 bases removed from V and 2 bases from J, the gap between germline ends came to 14 bases. The CDR3 protein is CAWSIRGAGNQPQHF. CDR3 nucleotides: TGTGCCTGGAGCATTCGGGGGGCCGGCAATCAGCCCCAGCATTTT.

CDR3 bases: TGTGCCAGCAACGGCCTTAAATACAATGAGCAGTTCTTC. It encodes CASNGLKYNEQFF. This chain links TRBV12-3 or TRBV12-4 with TRBJ2-1, with D unresolved. The CDR3 is 13 residues long. Trimming left V 7 bases short and J 4 bases short, with 11 bases between.

This clonotype was seen repeatedly, ten times or more. This chain uses TRBV10-3 with TRBJ2-7; no firm D call. CDR1 ENHRY and CDR2 SYGVKD come from the germline V gene. Trimming removed 3 bases at V and 3 bases at J, with 3 bases between. This CDR3 has 11 amino acids. CDR3 sequence: CAISDSYEQYF. For the CDR3, the DNA is TGTGCCATCAGTGATAGCTACGAGCAGTACTTC.

This clonotype was recorded at least ten times. For the CDR3, the DNA is TGCGCCAGCAGCTTGTCAGGGTTTACCTACAATGAGCAGTTCTTC. The encoded protein is CASSLSGFTYNEQFF. The chain links TRBV5-1 to TRBJ2-1; perhaps TRBD1 as D (5 bases). Germline V CDR1 and CDR2: SGHRS, YFSETQ. The CDR3 contains 15 residues. Deletions cut 1 base from V and 2 bases from J, with 10 bases between. Drawing the rest from reference TRBV5-1 and TRBJ2-1, the complete variable domain is KAGVTQTPRYLIKTRGQQVTLSCSPISGHRSVSWYQQTPGQGLQFLFEYFSETQRNKGNFPGRFSGRQFSNSRSEMNVSTLELGDSALYLCASSLSGFTYNEQFFGPGTRLTVL.

This rearrangement joins TRBV4-2 to TRBJ1-5; D remains ambiguous. Germline CDR1 reads LGHNA; CDR2 reads YNFKEQ. The CDR3 extends over 15 amino acids. The germline V and J ends were trimmed by 3 bases and 6 bases, with 15 bases remaining between them. CDR3 nucleotide sequence: TGTGCCAGCAGCCAGACGGACGGCCGGGGTCAGCCCCAGCATTTT. Translating gives CASSQTDGRGQPQHF.

This clonotype came up a few times. This sequence joins TRBV7-9 and TRBJ2-7, with TRBD1 matching 8 bases. J lost 3 bases, V lost 3 bases, and 10 bases had no gene match. CDR3 length equals 16 residues. Germline assignment: CDR1 SEHNR and CDR2 FQNEAQ (reference sequence). The CDR3 reads CASSFTAGTGNYEQYF. The CDR3 DNA is TGTGCCAGCAGCTTCACCGCCGGGACAGGAAACTACGAGCAGTACTTC.